Listed here are 6 T cell receptor beta chains from one sample, sequenced in a study of identical twins. TCRdb reanalysed the 5' RACE reads using MiXCR and keeps one entry per CDR3 protein. This table has about 340,000 distinct CDR3 sequences, over 9% appearing once. These data are also associated with another study on yellow fever vaccine responses in identical twins.

The sequenced sample was CD8+ T cells sorted from blood. Source of these receptors: a woman aged 18-30 years in good health.

Ten or more counts support this clonotype. The chain uses TRBV2 and TRBJ2-7; D possibly corresponds to TRBD2 (6 bases). V shed 6 bases and J shed 13 bases, with 16 bases lying between them. Per the germline V gene, CDR1 is SNHLY and CDR2 is FYNNEI. CDR3 length: 11 amino acids. In DNA form, the CDR3 reads TGTGCCAGCAGAGGTAGCGGAAGCTTATACTTC. This sequence encodes CASRGSGSLYF.

The sample holds a few counts of this clonotype. This chain connects TRBV5-6 to TRBJ2-7; 9 bases agree with TRBD2. Germline V gene lookup returns CDR1 SGHDT and CDR2 YYEEEE. The length of the CDR3 is 16 residues. The ends lost 0 bases at V and 2 bases at J; junction bases unmatched: 6. This CDR3 reads CASSLGGGAPAYEQYV. The CDR3 DNA is TGTGCCAGCAGCTTGGGCGGGGGGGCCCCCGCCTACGAGCAGTACGTC.

This clonotype was seen a handful of times. The chain joins TRBV27 to TRBJ1-1, with 9 bases lining up with TRBD1. V trimming: 6 bases; J trimming: 1 base; junction bases outside the gene matches: 3. This CDR3 is 14 amino acids long. The germline V gene has CDR1 MNHEY and CDR2 SMNVEV (reference sequence). Here the CDR3 reads CASRDRGTNTEAFF. DNA of the CDR3: TGTGCCAGCAGGGACAGGGGAACGAACACTGAAGCTTTCTTT.

V and J are TRBV3-1 and TRBJ2-7; 7 bases match TRBD2. The germline V gene has CDR1 LGHDT and CDR2 YNNKEL (reference sequence). The CDR3 extends over 16 amino acids. V was pared by 6 bases and J by 0 bases, with 11 bases of the junction left unmatched. The CDR3 DNA reads TGTGCCAGCAGTCGTATCTTAGCGGGTACCTCCTACGAGCAGTACTTC. Translation: CASSRILAGTSYEQYF.

V and J are TRBV6-5 and TRBJ2-1; perhaps TRBD2 as D (7 bases). Germline-derived CDR1 and CDR2 are MNHEY and SVGAGI. CDR3 length: 12 residues. Deletions cut 8 bases from V and 8 bases from J, with 13 bases between. CDR3 nucleotide sequence: TGTGCCAGCGGGCGGGGGCAGCATGAGCAGTTCTTC. Translating gives CASGRGQHEQFF.

J is TRBJ1-5 and V is TRBV15; D is undetermined. Germline V gene sequence: CDR1 LNHNV, CDR2 YYDKDF (reference sequence). Trimming left V 5 bases short and J 0 bases short, with 26 bases between. The length of the CDR3 is 20 residues. The CDR3 here is CATSVRGDLLEWGSNQPQHF. CDR3 bases: TGTGCCACCAGCGTCCGGGGTGACCTCCTTGAATGGGGTAGCAATCAGCCCCAGCATTTT.